A single sample gave rise to the 2 T cell receptor beta chains below, sequenced in a study of technical replicates of blood from a few donors. Assay: immunoSEQ multiplex PCR; the TCRdb copy retains only in-frame clones and omits some. The data hold tens of thousands of clones, with just under 95% observed a single time. The sample was T cells isolated from PBMCs. These receptors were obtained from a human donor in good health.

This chain connects TRBV11-3 to TRBJ2-1, with D possibly matching TRBD1 (7 bases). Germline-derived CDR1 and CDR2 are SGHNT and YENEEA. CDR3 size: 14 residues. V was shortened by 8 bases and J by 2 bases, with 13 bases between the two germline ends. In nucleotides, the CDR3 is TGTGCCAGCCGTCGCAGGGGGGCCTACAATGAGCAGTTCTTC. It specifies CASRRRGAYNEQFF.

The chain employs TRBV27 and TRBJ2-3; 9 bases agree with TRBD1. CDR1 and CDR2 from the germline V gene are MNHEY and SMNVEV (reference sequence). The CDR3 contains 17 residues. V dropped 6 bases and J dropped 6; count of bases not matched to a gene: 16. CDR3 sequence: CASSLPGQGRDRDTQYF. CDR3 in DNA: TGTGCCAGCAGCCTTCCCGGACAGGGGCGAGACAGGGATACGCAGTATTTT.